The 10 T cell receptor beta chains below all came from one sample that was sequenced in a study of blood T cell repertoires in COVID-19. Profiled with immunoSEQ multiplex PCR; TCRdb holds only in-frame clones, not every one. The sample comprises tens of thousands of clones, over 80% of which are singletons, and 5% to 7.5% rests with the top ten. Sequenced sample: peripheral blood. Receptors were obtained from a woman in her forties or fifties with acute or convalescent COVID-19.

The rearrangement links TRBV7-3 to TRBJ1-1; 10 positions match TRBD1. J was trimmed by 8 bases and V by 1 base; bases with no gene match: 7. This CDR3 is 15 amino acids long. In germline, CDR1 is SGHTA, CDR2 FQGTGA. The CDR3 DNA follows: TGTGCCAGCAGCTTAAAAGTGAGGGGACAGGGGGAAGCTTTCTTT. This gives the protein CASSLKVRGQGEAFF. Full variable domain (rest looked up from reference TRBV7-3 and TRBJ1-1): GAGVSQTPSNKVTEKGKYVELRCDPISGHTALYWYRQSLGQGPEFLIYFQGTGAADDSGLPNDRFFAVRPEGSVSTLKIQRTERGDSAVYLCASSLKVRGQGEAFFGQGTRLTVV.

The V call is TRBV24-1, the J call TRBJ1-1, with D possibly being TRBD1 (6 bases). CDR1 and CDR2 from the germline V gene are KGHDR and SFDVKD. The V end was cut by 9 bases, the J end by 3 bases, with 13 bases between. The CDR3 contains 13 residues. The CDR3 loop is CATPGTGHTEAFF. CDR3 nucleotide sequence: TGTGCCACCCCCGGAACAGGGCACACTGAAGCTTTCTTT.

The count of this clone is one. The V and J genes are TRBV5-5 and TRBJ1-2; 11 positions agree with TRBD1. CDR1 and CDR2 from the germline V gene are SGHKS and YYEKEE (reference sequence). CDR3 length: 14 residues. V gave up 4 bases and J gave up 7 bases; unmatched junction bases: 6. CDR3 protein: CASSPDRGRVGYTF. DNA of the CDR3: TGTGCCAGCAGCCCGGACAGGGGGCGGGTTGGCTACACCTTC. The full variable domain, rest sourced from reference TRBV5-5 and TRBJ1-2, is DAGVTQSPTHLIKTRGQQVTLRCSPISGHKSVSWYQQVLGQGPQFIFQYYEKEERGRGNFPDRFSARQFPNYSSELNVNALLLGDSALYLCASSPDRGRVGYTFGSGTRLTVV.

The J gene is TRBJ1-2, the V gene TRBV19; D ambiguous. The CDR3 covers 13 residues. The V gene's germline CDR1 is LNHDA and CDR2 SQIVND (reference sequence). V lost 5 bases, J lost 1 base, and 8 bases lay in between. In nucleotides, the CDR3 is TGTGCCAGTAGTCCACGACTTAACTATGGCTACACCTTC. It specifies CASSPRLNYGYTF.

The chain couples TRBV5-1 to TRBJ2-1; the match to TRBD2 covers 8 bases. J gave up 10 bases and V 4 bases, and 7 bases lay outside the gene matches. Germline values: CDR1 SGHRS, CDR2 YFSETQ. The CDR3 extends over 13 amino acids. The DNA for the CDR3 is TGCGCCAGCAGCCCGACTAGCGATGACGAGCAGTTCTTC. It codes for CASSPTSDDEQFF.

The genes are TRBV30 and TRBJ1-5; perhaps TRBD1 as D (5 bases). CDR3 length: 14 amino acids. Trimming cost V 0 bases and J 6 bases, with 12 bases left between them. Germline assignment: CDR1 GTSNPN and CDR2 SVGIG (reference sequence). CDR3 nucleotide sequence: TGTGCCTGGAGTGTACTGGGTAGGGGTCAGCCCCAGCATTTT. It yields the protein CAWSVLGRGQPQHF.

This sequence joins TRBV5-1 and TRBJ1-1, with 9 nucleotides matching TRBD1. V gave up 2 bases and J gave up 0 bases; unmatched junction bases: 2. The CDR3 sequence is 15 residues long. Germline CDR1 reads SGHRS; CDR2 reads YFSETQ. The CDR3 bases are TGCGCCAGCAGCTTCAGGACAGGGGTGAACACTGAAGCTTTCTTT. Protein sequence: CASSFRTGVNTEAFF.

The rearrangement links TRBV5-1 to TRBJ1-2; a weak D match, TRBD1 (6 bases). Trimming stripped 0 bases from V and 6 bases from J, with 9 bases between. CDR3 size: 13 residues. Germline V gene sequence: CDR1 SGHRS, CDR2 YFSETQ. CDR3 nucleotides: TGCGCCAGCAGCTTGGAGGGGGACAATGGCTACACCTTC. It yields the protein CASSLEGDNGYTF.

The J gene is TRBJ1-1, the V gene TRBV5-4; perhaps TRBD1 as D (6 bases). Trimming stripped 0 bases from V and 4 bases from J, with 10 bases between. The CDR3 is 14 amino acids. Germline CDR1 reads SGHNT; CDR2 reads YYREEE (reference sequence). As DNA, the CDR3 is TGTGCCAGCAGCTTGGGCCAGGGGAGCACTGAAGCTTTCTTT. This translates into CASSLGQGSTEAFF.

This clone was seen just once. The genes are TRBV9 and TRBJ1-5, with D perhaps matching TRBD1 (5 bases). With 0 bases removed from V and 2 bases from J, the gap between germline ends came to 12 bases. Germline V gene lookup returns CDR1 SGDLS and CDR2 YYNGEE. The CDR3 has 16 residues. CDR3 sequence: CASSVDGGEGNQPQHF. The CDR3 region has the DNA TGTGCCAGCAGCGTAGACGGGGGGGAAGGCAATCAGCCCCAGCATTTT.